This T cell receptor (beta chain) derives from a study of metastatic and nonmetastatic thyroid tumors. Study as a whole: A comparison of repertoires was made across blood and tumor or nodule tissue from malignant and benign thyroid patients.

Original handling: The distant-metastasis classifier for papillary thyroid cancer was built from CDR3 differences across clinicopathological groups. TCRdb re-analyzed the PCR reads through MiXCR. The V and J calls, along with clone size, are taken from TCRdb and not from the paper's own processing. Found here are around 50,000 clones, 22% of them singletons; the top ten hold approximately 3.8%. This CDR3 comprises 12 residues. Germline V gene lookup returns CDR1 WNHNN and CDR2 SYGVQD (reference sequence). Points on this clone: The junction does not match germline at one end; this may be a read error.

Until they underwent thyroid surgery, no patient had received any treatment. What was sequenced was blood. This chain joins TRBV10-1 and TRBJ2-2; tentatively, D is TRBD1 or TRBD2 (5 bases each). The clonotype comes from a male donor with papillary thyroid cancer or a benign thyroid nodule (not recorded which). Some clones in this sample may be carry-over from other donors' samples. As DNA, the CDR3 is TGCGCCAGCAGTCTGGGGACCGGGCAGCTGTTTTTC. Translation gives CASSLGTGQLFF.